Listed here are 22 T cell receptor beta chains from one sample, sequenced in a study of cytotoxic CD8 clonotypes in ibrutinib-treated CLL. The method was immunoSEQ multiplex PCR; TCRdb's version includes in-frame clones alone and lacks a portion of them. The repertoire has 35,000 to 45,000 clones, about 72% of them found once; the top ten carry 13%. This material consisted of PBMCs, taken after 12 months of ibrutinib treatment. Receptor source: a human donor with chronic lymphocytic leukemia.

V usage is TRBV10-3 and J usage is TRBJ1-1; possibly TRBD1 for D (5 bases). Trimming stripped 4 bases from V and 1 base from J, with 10 bases between. There are 14 residues in the CDR3. Germline values: CDR1 ENHRY, CDR2 SYGVKD. The CDR3, as DNA: TGTGCCATCAGTGTATCGACAGAGAACACTGAAGCTTTCTTT. This sequence encodes CAISVSTENTEAFF.

The chain joins TRBV2 to TRBJ2-3; D is unresolved. The V end was cut by 1 base, the J end by 1 base, with 0 bases between. Germline V gene lookup returns CDR1 SNHLY and CDR2 FYNNEI. The length of the CDR3 is 12 residues. The CDR3 DNA follows: TGTGCCAGCAGTGAAGGCACAGATACGCAGTATTTT. Its translation: CASSEGTDTQYF.

V usage is TRBV29-1 and J usage is TRBJ2-7; D is unresolved. Trimming took 5 bases from V and 3 from J, leaving 8 bases between them. CDR3 length equals 11 residues. The germline CDR1 and CDR2 sequences are SQVTM and ANQGSEA. The chain's CDR3 is CSVYSFYEQYF. DNA of the CDR3: TGCAGCGTTTACTCTTTCTACGAGCAGTACTTC.

V and J are TRBV6-5 and TRBJ1-2; 7 bases fit TRBD1. The ends lost 5 bases at V and 8 bases at J; junction bases unmatched: 14. The CDR3 runs 15 residues. Germline V gene lookup returns CDR1 MNHEY and CDR2 SVGAGI. This CDR3 is CASSQSTGREWGYTF. CDR3 coding DNA: TGTGCCAGCAGTCAGTCGACAGGGCGTGAATGGGGCTACACCTTC.

The CDR3 sequence: CASSLGGTGDYEQYF. The CDR3 DNA is TGCGCCAGCAGCTTGGGGGGGACAGGAGACTACGAGCAGTACTTC. The chain couples TRBV5-1 to TRBJ2-7, with 8 bases identical to TRBD1. CDR3 length equals 15 residues. Looked up from germline, CDR1 is SGHRS and CDR2 is YFSETQ. Trimming removed 0 bases from V and 3 bases from J; junction bases left unmatched: 5. The full variable domain, with the rest looked up from reference TRBV5-1 and TRBJ2-7, is KAGVTQTPRYLIKTRGQQVTLSCSPISGHRSVSWYQQTPGQGLQFLFEYFSETQRNKGNFPGRFSGRQFSNSRSEMNVSTLELGDSALYLCASSLGGTGDYEQYFGPGTRLTVT.

Concerning this clone: At one end the junction does not follow the germline gene, possibly because of a read error. The chain employs TRBV30 and TRBJ1-1; D uncertain. This CDR3 has 10 residues. The germline V gene has CDR1 GTSNPN and CDR2 SVGIG (reference sequence). The DNA of the CDR3 is TGTGCCGGGAGTGGTACTGAAGCTTTCTTT. It is translated as CAGSGTEAFF.

This chain links TRBV12-5 with TRBJ2-1; D may be TRBD2 (5 bases). Germline values: CDR1 LGHNT, CDR2 FRNRAP. The V and J ends lost 7 bases and 0 bases respectively, with 13 bases between them. The CDR3 loop spans 15 amino acids. CDR3 DNA sequence: TGTGCTAGTGCCAAGACGGGGAGCTCCTACAATGAGCAGTTCTTC. Its translation: CASAKTGSSYNEQFF. The full variable domain, in which reference TRBV12-5 and TRBJ2-1 provide the parts outside the CDR3, is DARVTQTPRHKVTEMGQEVTMRCQPILGHNTVFWYRQTMMQGLELLAYFRNRAPLDDSGMPKDRFSAEMPDATLATLKIQPSEPRDSAVYFCASAKTGSSYNEQFFGPGTRLTVL.

This chain joins TRBV27 and TRBJ2-7; D is unclear. The germline V gene has CDR1 MNHEY and CDR2 SMNVEV (reference sequence). The CDR3 contains 10 residues. The ends were cut back, 8 bases at V and 4 bases at J, with 6 bases in the middle. The CDR3 DNA reads as TGTGCCAGCGGCCGATACGAGCAGTACTTC. It codes for CASGRYEQYF.

The rearrangement uses TRBV5-1 and TRBJ2-7; no definite D call. The V gene's germline CDR1 is SGHRS and CDR2 YFSETQ. The CDR3 length is 14 residues. Trimming stripped 0 bases from V and 0 bases from J, with 7 bases between. The CDR3 loop is CASSLAGSSYEQYF. CDR3 nucleotide sequence: TGCGCCAGCAGCTTGGCTGGCAGCTCCTACGAGCAGTACTTC. The whole variable domain, filled in from reference TRBV5-1 and TRBJ2-7, reads KAGVTQTPRYLIKTRGQQVTLSCSPISGHRSVSWYQQTPGQGLQFLFEYFSETQRNKGNFPGRFSGRQFSNSRSEMNVSTLELGDSALYLCASSLAGSSYEQYFGPGTRLTVT.

A single count supports this clone. This chain connects TRBV19 to TRBJ2-7; D possibly corresponds to TRBD2 (5 bases). CDR1 is LNHDA and CDR2 is SQIVND in the germline V gene (reference sequence). Trimming stripped 5 bases from V and 3 bases from J, with 26 bases between. This CDR3 comprises 18 residues. CDR3 in amino acids: CASSAQHRKGVSIYEQYF. The CDR3 DNA is TGTGCCAGTAGTGCCCAACATCGTAAGGGAGTTTCAATCTACGAGCAGTACTTC.

This chain links TRBV6-4 with TRBJ2-2; D remains ambiguous. In germline, CDR1 is MRHNA, CDR2 SNTAGT. Trimming cost V 6 bases and J 0 bases, with 5 bases left between them. This CDR3 spans 13 amino acids. CDR3 bases: TGTGCCAGCAGGCCCGCGAACACCGGGGAGCTGTTTTTT. Its protein product is CASRPANTGELFF.

This sequence joins TRBV4-3 and TRBJ2-1, with TRBD2 matching 13 bases. The CDR3 is 15 amino acids. Germline CDR1 LGHNA, CDR2 YSLEER. The trim removed 5 bases at V and 6 bases at J, leaving 4 bases unmatched. The CDR3 region is CASSATSGRGNEQFF. CDR3 DNA: TGCGCCAGCAGCGCAACTAGCGGGAGGGGCAATGAGCAGTTCTTC.

This chain joins TRBV28 and TRBJ1-5; D is ambiguous. The V gene's germline CDR1 is MDHEN and CDR2 SYDVKM. V was shortened by 5 bases and J by 4 bases, with 9 bases between the two germline ends. CDR3 length equals 13 residues. The CDR3 sequence is CASSPAYNQPQHF. The DNA of the CDR3 is TGTGCCAGCAGTCCTGCCTATAATCAGCCCCAGCATTTT. Full variable domain (rest looked up from reference TRBV28 and TRBJ1-5): DVKVTQSSRYLVKRTGEKVFLECVQDMDHENMFWYRQDPGLGLRLIYFSYDVKMKEKGDIPEGYSVSREKKERFSLILESASTNQTSMYLCASSPAYNQPQHFGDGTRLSIL.

V is TRBV5-4 and J is TRBJ2-7, with 9 bases identical to TRBD1. With 3 bases clipped from V and 6 bases from J, the junction kept 16 bases outside the gene matches. Germline V lookup: CDR1 SGHNT, CDR2 YYREEE (reference sequence). This CDR3 is built from 17 residues. The CDR3 bases are TGTGCCAGCAGCTCGATAGGGACAGGGACGCGATGGGGCGAGCAGTACTTC. The encoded protein is CASSSIGTGTRWGEQYF.

The chain carries TRBV11-2 and TRBJ2-1; D perhaps matches TRBD2 (5 bases). The CDR3 loop spans 13 amino acids. The V end was cut by 5 bases, the J end by 7 bases, with 12 bases between. CDR1 and CDR2 from the germline V gene are SGHAT and FQNNGV. The CDR3 DNA is TGTGCCAGCAGCCGGGATCTTATTAATGAGCAGTTCTTC. Encoded protein: CASSRDLINEQFF.

For the CDR3, the DNA is TGTGCCAGCAGCCAAGGAGCAAAGCTGAATGAGCAGTTCTTC. Its protein product is CASSQGAKLNEQFF. The chain uses TRBV11-2 and TRBJ2-1, with unresolved D. V was clipped by 5 bases and J by 7 bases, with 15 bases between them. The germline gives CDR1 SGHAT, CDR2 FQNNGV. The CDR3 contains 14 residues.

V and J are TRBV11-1 and TRBJ2-1; D gene ambiguous. Germline values: CDR1 SGHAT, CDR2 FQDESV (reference sequence). The CDR3 is made up of 15 amino acids. V was trimmed by 7 bases and J by 4 bases, leaving 17 bases between them. The CDR3 here is CASTPDASPYNEQFF. As DNA, the CDR3 is TGTGCCAGCACCCCGGACGCCTCCCCTTACAATGAGCAGTTCTTC.

This clone was counted between two and nine times. The genes are TRBV7-2 and TRBJ2-3; 9 bases are a match to TRBD1. The length of the CDR3 is 15 residues. CDR1 SGHTA and CDR2 FQGNSA come from the germline V gene. The V and J ends lost 5 bases and 2 bases, in that order; junction bases with no gene match: 5. CDR3 region: CASSRDRDYTDTQYF. The CDR3 DNA sequence: TGTGCCAGCAGCCGGGACAGGGACTACACAGATACGCAGTATTTT.

V and J are TRBV27 and TRBJ1-2, with 7 bases identical to TRBD1. V lost 5 bases and J lost 7; bases outside the gene matches: 4. This CDR3 is 12 amino acids long. Per germline, CDR1 MNHEY and CDR2 SMNVEV (reference sequence). The CDR3, as DNA: TGTGCCAGCAGTGGCCACAGGGGTGGCTACACCTTC. Amino acid sequence: CASSGHRGGYTF.

This chain connects TRBV13 to TRBJ2-1; the match to TRBD2 covers 8 bases. This CDR3 is built from 16 residues. The V gene end was trimmed by 4 bases and the J gene end by 9 bases; junction bases not matched to a gene: 14. Germline V gives CDR1 PRHDT, CDR2 FYEKMQ (reference sequence). Here the CDR3 reads CASSSPRTGGPGEQFF. CDR3 DNA: TGTGCCAGCAGCTCTCCCCGGACGGGAGGGCCGGGTGAGCAGTTCTTC.

The CDR3 nucleotides read TGTGCAAGTCGCCGGCTGCGGGGGAGGGCCTACGAGCAGTACTTC. Translation gives CASRRLRGRAYEQYF. This chain joins TRBV12-2 and TRBJ2-7; the D call in the table, TRBD2, was not verified against the DNA. TRBV12-2 constitutes a pseudogene. The CDR3 is made up of 15 amino acids.

The V call is TRBV7-2, the J call TRBJ2-1, with 7 bases fitting TRBD2. Germline V gene sequence: CDR1 SGHTA, CDR2 FQGNSA. The trim removed 1 base at V and 2 bases at J, leaving 2 bases unmatched. The CDR3 contains 15 residues. The CDR3 loop reads CASSLESGTYNEQFF. Written as DNA, the CDR3 is TGTGCCAGCAGCTTAGAGAGCGGGACCTACAATGAGCAGTTCTTC.